This T cell receptor beta chain is drawn from a study of beta chain features in type 1 diabetes. This clone has only a few counts. The antigen remains undetermined. Investigators reverse transcribed all isolated RNA, so they sequenced expressed TCRB transcripts. Method: immunoSEQ multiplex PCR; TCRdb's copy keeps in-frame clones and lacks some. The sample has about 700,000 clones, roughly 12% seen once; the top ten hold 0.022%. General observations from the study: In comparison with healthy donors, patients had naive, central memory and Treg TCRB repertoires that appeared more similar. The study found moderately but significantly shorter TCRB CDR3s in all four CD4+ subsets of Type 1 diabetes patients.

Sequenced: naive CD4+ T cells from blood. The TCR sequence derives from a man between 18 and 35 years old with type 1 diabetes.

CDR3 bases: TGTGCCAGCAGTGTAGGACTAGCGGGCTCCCCGAGGGAGCAGTACTTC. This translates into CASSVGLAGSPREQYF. This chain joins TRBV7-8 and TRBJ2-7; 11 bases map to TRBD2. The germline V gene has CDR1 SGHVS and CDR2 FQNEAQ. The CDR3 is 16 residues long. V was pared by 6 bases and J by 7 bases, with 14 bases of the junction left unmatched.